Here is one TCR beta chain with its context. These data are taken from a study of cytomegalovirus exposure and HLA in healthy donors. Trimming shortened V by 2 bases and J by 0 bases, and 16 bases separated the two germline ends. The CDR3 covers 17 residues. The germline CDR1 and CDR2 sequences are WSHSY and SAAADI. PCR used 60 Vbeta primers and 13 Jbeta primers. Profiling relied on immunoSEQ multiplex PCR, and the TCRdb table lists in-frame clones only, not all of them. This sample's table has 100,000 to 150,000 clones. Sequenced input: PBMCs. The clonotype originates from a man between 18 and 35 years old in good health and CMV-seronegative. The J gene is TRBJ1-1, the V gene TRBV10-2, with no clear D. The CDR3 DNA sequence: TGCGCCAGCAGTGAGGGCGGATTGGGTTTTATGAACACTGAAGCTTTCTTT. Translated: CASSEGGLGFMNTEAFF.